These T cell receptor beta chains were read from a single sample in a study of CD8+CD57+ T cells in acquired aplastic anemia. TCRdb itself ran the reads through MiXCR, one entry per CDR3 protein. The table records around 120,000 distinct CDR3 sequences, about two fifths of them present only once. Material: sorted CD4+, CD8+, or CD8+CD57+ T cells (not recorded which) from PBMCs. These receptors were collected from a human donor with aplastic anemia. CDR3s include the opening cysteine and the closing phenylalanine or tryptophan. The order of the fields is clone size, V gene, CDR3 length, D gene, J gene, CDR3 protein, CDR3 DNA. The D gene is left open where the match is weak. Size is omitted from some rows. Given values are once, few, many or a class for expanded clones.

clone_size: many; v_call: TRBV24-1; cdr3_length: 12; d_call: .; j_call: TRBJ1-5; cdr3_aa: CATSDFSQPQHF; cdr3_nt: TGTGCCACCAGTGATTTCAGTCAGCCCCAGCATTTT
clone_size: many; v_call: TRBV5-4; cdr3_length: 15; d_call: .; j_call: TRBJ1-2; cdr3_aa: CASSDGGTVGYGYTF; cdr3_nt: TGTGCCAGCAGCGATGGCGGGACGGTGGGCTATGGCTACACCTTC
clone_size: many; v_call: TRBV5-1; cdr3_length: 14; d_call: .; j_call: TRBJ2-1; cdr3_aa: CASSLNRPEDEQFF; cdr3_nt: TGCGCCAGCAGCTTAAACCGGCCGGAGGATGAGCAGTTCTTC
clone_size: .; v_call: TRBV30; cdr3_length: 14; d_call: .; j_call: TRBJ1-5; cdr3_aa: CAWSAALGNQPQHF; cdr3_nt: TGTGCCTGGAGTGCCGCCTTGGGCAATCAGCCCCAGCATTTT
clone_size: many; v_call: TRBV6-1; cdr3_length: 14; d_call: .; j_call: TRBJ1-2; cdr3_aa: CASTLDLKAEGYTF; cdr3_nt: TGTGCCAGCACCCTTGACCTCAAGGCAGAGGGCTACACCTTC
clone_size: few; v_call: TRBV14; cdr3_length: 16; d_call: .; j_call: TRBJ2-1; cdr3_aa: CASSQNGGSSYNEQFF; cdr3_nt: TGTGCCAGCAGCCAAAATGGGGGTAGCTCCTACAATGAGCAGTTCTTC
clone_size: many; v_call: TRBV10-3; cdr3_length: 16; d_call: TRBD2; j_call: TRBJ2-1; cdr3_aa: CAISGSRAGGSNEQFF; cdr3_nt: TGTGCCATCAGTGGGTCGAGGGCGGGGGGTTCCAATGAGCAGTTCTTC
clone_size: .; v_call: TRBV4-3; cdr3_length: 16; d_call: .; j_call: TRBJ1-2; cdr3_aa: CACGGEVRGANYGYTF; cdr3_nt: TGCGCCTGCGGGGGGGAAGTAAGGGGAGCTAACTATGGCTACACCTTC
clone_size: .; v_call: TRBV10-1; cdr3_length: 16; d_call: .; j_call: TRBJ2-7; cdr3_aa: CASSQGAHRLPYEQYF; cdr3_nt: TGTGCCAGCAGCCAAGGGGCCCACCGCCTTCCCTACGAGCAGTACTTC
clone_size: many; v_call: TRBV6-1; cdr3_length: 14; d_call: TRBD2; j_call: TRBJ2-5; cdr3_aa: CASSSGGIQETQYF; cdr3_nt: TGTGCCAGCAGCAGCGGGGGTATACAAGAGACCCAGTACTTC
clone_size: many; v_call: TRBV5-6; cdr3_length: 14; d_call: .; j_call: TRBJ2-2; cdr3_aa: CASSLKGRLAELFF; cdr3_nt: TGTGCCAGCAGCTTAAAGGGCCGTCTTGCTGAGCTGTTTTTT
clone_size: few; v_call: TRBV29-1; cdr3_length: 13; d_call: .; j_call: TRBJ1-5; cdr3_aa: CSGSTASNQPQHF; cdr3_nt: TGCAGCGGCTCGACTGCAAGCAATCAGCCCCAGCATTTT
clone_size: many; v_call: TRBV10-3; cdr3_length: 15; d_call: TRBD2; j_call: TRBJ2-3; cdr3_aa: CAIKPEAGGSDTQYF; cdr3_nt: TGTGCCATCAAGCCGGAAGCGGGGGGGTCAGATACGCAGTATTTT
clone_size: few; v_call: TRBV7-2; cdr3_length: 16; d_call: .; j_call: TRBJ1-1; cdr3_aa: CASSLGRIPGNTEASF; cdr3_nt: TGTGCCAGCAGCTTAGGGCGAATCCCGGGGAACACTGAAGCTTCCTTT
clone_size: many; v_call: TRBV4-3; cdr3_length: 13; d_call: .; j_call: TRBJ1-4; cdr3_aa: CASSQDGQGRLFF; cdr3_nt: TGCGCCAGCAGCCAAGATGGGCAGGGACGACTGTTTTTT
clone_size: .; v_call: TRBV13; cdr3_length: 12; d_call: .; j_call: TRBJ1-6; cdr3_aa: CASTRGGSPLHF; cdr3_nt: TGTGCCAGCACCCGAGGAGGGTCACCCCTCCACTTT
clone_size: few; v_call: TRBV29-1; cdr3_length: 15; d_call: TRBD2; j_call: TRBJ2-7; cdr3_aa: CSVELAGSSSYEQYF; cdr3_nt: TGCAGCGTTGAGTTAGCGGGGTCCAGCTCCTACGAGCAGTACTTC
clone_size: .; v_call: TRBV10-3; cdr3_length: 14; d_call: .; j_call: TRBJ2-7; cdr3_aa: CAISKDSHSYEQYF; cdr3_nt: TGTGCCATCAGTAAGGACAGCCACTCCTACGAGCAGTACTTC
clone_size: many; v_call: TRBV7-9; cdr3_length: 17; d_call: TRBD1; j_call: TRBJ1-3; cdr3_aa: CASSFLSVNRGINTIYF; cdr3_nt: TGTGCCAGCAGCTTCCTTTCCGTCAACAGGGGGATAAACACCATATATTTT
clone_size: .; v_call: TRBV20-1; cdr3_length: 15; d_call: .; j_call: TRBJ1-2; cdr3_aa: CSARDSARILYGYTF; cdr3_nt: TGCAGTGCTAGAGATTCAGCCAGAATCCTCTATGGCTACACCTTC
clone_size: .; v_call: TRBV19; cdr3_length: 14; d_call: TRBD1; j_call: TRBJ1-6; cdr3_aa: CASSAGQGSSPLHF; cdr3_nt: TGTGCCAGTAGCGCCGGACAGGGGAGTTCACCCCTCCACTTT
clone_size: many; v_call: TRBV11-2; cdr3_length: 15; d_call: .; j_call: TRBJ2-3; cdr3_aa: CASSLEAAGTDTQYF; cdr3_nt: TGTGCCAGCAGCTTAGAGGCGGCTGGGACAGATACGCAGTATTTT
clone_size: once; v_call: TRBV4-1; cdr3_length: 14; d_call: .; j_call: TRBJ1-5; cdr3_aa: CASSHVTINQLQHF; cdr3_nt: TGCGCCAGCAGCCACGTGACAATCAATCAGCTCCAGCATTTT
clone_size: many; v_call: TRBV19; cdr3_length: 14; d_call: .; j_call: TRBJ2-3; cdr3_aa: CASSISLPTDTQYF; cdr3_nt: TGTGCCAGTAGTATAAGCCTACCCACAGATACGCAGTATTTT
clone_size: few; v_call: TRBV9; cdr3_length: 13; d_call: .; j_call: TRBJ1-2; cdr3_aa: CASSVTGTYGYTF; cdr3_nt: TGTGCCAGCAGCGTAACAGGGACCTATGGCTACACCTTC
clone_size: .; v_call: TRBV10-3; cdr3_length: 14; d_call: .; j_call: TRBJ1-2; cdr3_aa: CAISESGGQRGYTF; cdr3_nt: TGTGCCATCAGTGAGTCGGGGGGGCAACGCGGCTACACCTTC
clone_size: .; v_call: TRBV25-1; cdr3_length: 14; d_call: .; j_call: TRBJ1-1; cdr3_aa: CASSALNRNTEAFF; cdr3_nt: TGTGCCAGCAGTGCGCTCAACAGGAACACTGAAGCTTTCTTT
clone_size: many; v_call: TRBV6-2/TRBV6-3; cdr3_length: 17; d_call: TRBD1; j_call: TRBJ1-6; cdr3_aa: CASSYGTGGSYNSPLHF; cdr3_nt: TGTGCCAGCAGTTACGGCACAGGGGGCTCCTATAATTCACCCCTCCACTTT
clone_size: .; v_call: TRBV6-5; cdr3_length: 15; d_call: .; j_call: TRBJ1-4; cdr3_aa: CASSSGAGSNEKLVF; cdr3_nt: TGTGCCAGCAGTTCAGGAGCAGGGTCTAATGAAAAACTGGTTTTT
clone_size: many; v_call: TRBV6-1; cdr3_length: 18; d_call: .; j_call: TRBJ1-6; cdr3_aa: CASSERDASSSYNSPLHF; cdr3_nt: TGTGCCAGCAGTGAGCGGGACGCCAGCAGCTCCTATAATTCACCCCTCCACTTT
clone_size: many; v_call: TRBV5-1; cdr3_length: 14; d_call: .; j_call: TRBJ2-3; cdr3_aa: CASSLELHQDTQYF; cdr3_nt: TGCGCCAGCAGCTTGGAGTTACATCAAGATACGCAGTATTTT
clone_size: .; v_call: TRBV20-1; cdr3_length: 12; d_call: .; j_call: TRBJ1-5; cdr3_aa: CSARVAEQPQHF; cdr3_nt: TGCAGTGCTAGAGTCGCCGAGCAGCCCCAGCATTTT
clone_size: many; v_call: TRBV15; cdr3_length: 16; d_call: .; j_call: TRBJ1-6; cdr3_aa: CATSRDLAQGSSPLHF; cdr3_nt: TGTGCCACCAGCAGAGATCTGGCCCAGGGTTCGTCACCCCTCCACTTT
clone_size: .; v_call: TRBV7-8; cdr3_length: 14; d_call: .; j_call: TRBJ1-2; cdr3_aa: CASSLASGSYGYAF; cdr3_nt: TGTGCCAGCAGCTTAGCGTCGGGGAGCTATGGCTACGCCTTC
clone_size: few; v_call: TRBV3-1; cdr3_length: 15; d_call: .; j_call: TRBJ2-7; cdr3_aa: CASTPGGARSYEQYF; cdr3_nt: TGTGCCAGCACCCCCGGGGGCGCTAGGTCCTACGAGCAGTACTTC
clone_size: few; v_call: TRBV29-1; cdr3_length: 12; d_call: .; j_call: TRBJ2-3; cdr3_aa: CSVDTVVDTQYF; cdr3_nt: TGCAGCGTTGATACTGTCGTGGATACGCAGTATTTT
clone_size: .; v_call: TRBV29-1; cdr3_length: 14; d_call: TRBD1; j_call: TRBJ1-2; cdr3_aa: CSVERQGAYYGYTF; cdr3_nt: TGCAGCGTGGAAAGACAGGGGGCTTACTATGGCTACACCTTC
clone_size: .; v_call: TRBV7-2; cdr3_length: 13; d_call: .; j_call: TRBJ2-7; cdr3_aa: CASSLRQPNEQYF; cdr3_nt: TGTGCCAGCAGCTTGAGGCAGCCGAACGAGCAGTACTTC
clone_size: .; v_call: TRBV10-2; cdr3_length: 12; d_call: TRBD2; j_call: TRBJ2-7; cdr3_aa: CASRLADYEQYF; cdr3_nt: TGCGCCAGCAGACTAGCGGACTACGAGCAGTACTTC
clone_size: few; v_call: TRBV7-7; cdr3_length: 13; d_call: .; j_call: TRBJ2-1; cdr3_aa: CASSRAASNEQFF; cdr3_nt: TGTGCCAGCAGTCGAGCGGCCTCCAATGAGCAGTTCTTC
clone_size: .; v_call: TRBV19; cdr3_length: 14; d_call: .; j_call: TRBJ1-2; cdr3_aa: CASSMAGRPGGYTF; cdr3_nt: TGTGCCAGTAGTATGGCGGGACGGCCCGGGGGCTACACCTTC
clone_size: many; v_call: TRBV11-1; cdr3_length: 14; d_call: .; j_call: TRBJ1-1; cdr3_aa: CASSYRDSHTEAFF; cdr3_nt: TGTGCCAGCAGCTACAGGGATAGTCACACTGAAGCTTTCTTT
clone_size: many; v_call: TRBV7-3; cdr3_length: 13; d_call: .; j_call: TRBJ2-1; cdr3_aa: CASSFRPGNEQFF; cdr3_nt: TGTGCCAGCAGCTTCAGACCGGGGAATGAGCAGTTCTTC
clone_size: many; v_call: TRBV27; cdr3_length: 14; d_call: .; j_call: TRBJ1-6; cdr3_aa: CASSLQGNNSPLHF; cdr3_nt: TGTGCCAGCAGTCTACAGGGAAATAATTCACCCCTCCACTTT
clone_size: .; v_call: TRBV7-9; cdr3_length: 11; d_call: .; j_call: TRBJ2-5; cdr3_aa: CASSDAETQYF; cdr3_nt: TGTGCCAGCAGCGACGCGGAGACCCAGTACTTC
clone_size: many; v_call: TRBV7-2; cdr3_length: 14; d_call: .; j_call: TRBJ1-2; cdr3_aa: CASSLNQQLYGYTF; cdr3_nt: TGTGCCAGCAGCTTAAATCAGCAGCTCTATGGCTACACCTTC
clone_size: many; v_call: TRBV7-8; cdr3_length: 16; d_call: .; j_call: TRBJ2-1; cdr3_aa: CASSLPTGAFYNEQFF; cdr3_nt: TGTGCCAGCAGCTTACCTACGGGGGCTTTCTACAATGAGCAGTTCTTC
clone_size: .; v_call: TRBV25-1; cdr3_length: 14; d_call: .; j_call: TRBJ1-6; cdr3_aa: CASSELGNNSPLHF; cdr3_nt: TGTGCCAGCAGTGAATTGGGGAATAATTCACCCCTCCACTTT
clone_size: few; v_call: TRBV6-2/TRBV6-3; cdr3_length: 13; d_call: TRBD1; j_call: TRBJ1-4; cdr3_aa: CAISDRVDEKLFF; cdr3_nt: TGTGCCATCTCGGACAGGGTAGACGAAAAACTGTTTTTT
clone_size: many; v_call: TRBV29-1; cdr3_length: 17; d_call: TRBD1; j_call: TRBJ1-1; cdr3_aa: CSVTDRVDFGVNTEAFF; cdr3_nt: TGCAGCGTTACCGACAGGGTAGATTTTGGTGTGAACACTGAAGCTTTCTTT
clone_size: many; v_call: TRBV29-1; cdr3_length: 16; d_call: TRBD2; j_call: TRBJ2-3; cdr3_aa: CSVDGLAGGGTDTQYF; cdr3_nt: TGCAGCGTTGATGGACTAGCGGGGGGTGGCACAGATACGCAGTATTTT
clone_size: few; v_call: TRBV24-1; cdr3_length: 11; d_call: .; j_call: TRBJ2-7; cdr3_aa: CATSPTVEQYF; cdr3_nt: TGTGCCACCAGTCCGACAGTAGAGCAGTACTTC
clone_size: .; v_call: TRBV29-1; cdr3_length: 13; d_call: TRBD1; j_call: TRBJ2-3; cdr3_aa: CSVSRGQGDTQYF; cdr3_nt: TGCAGCGTTTCTAGGGGGCAGGGAGATACGCAGTATTTT
clone_size: many; v_call: TRBV27; cdr3_length: 12; d_call: .; j_call: TRBJ1-6; cdr3_aa: CASSFNNSPLHF; cdr3_nt: TGTGCCAGCAGTTTCAATAATTCACCCCTCCACTTT
clone_size: .; v_call: TRBV29-1; cdr3_length: 13; d_call: .; j_call: TRBJ1-4; cdr3_aa: CSAREGTNEKLFF; cdr3_nt: TGCAGCGCCCGGGAGGGAACTAATGAAAAACTGTTTTTT
clone_size: many; v_call: TRBV6-5; cdr3_length: 14; d_call: .; j_call: TRBJ1-1; cdr3_aa: CASSSPGRNTEAFF; cdr3_nt: TGTGCCAGCAGTTCTCCAGGGCGCAACACTGAAGCTTTCTTT
clone_size: many; v_call: TRBV6-5; cdr3_length: 13; d_call: TRBD1; j_call: TRBJ1-2; cdr3_aa: CASSYDRANGYTF; cdr3_nt: TGTGCCAGCAGTTATGACAGGGCAAATGGCTACACCTTC
clone_size: .; v_call: TRBV10-3; cdr3_length: 16; d_call: TRBD2; j_call: TRBJ2-5; cdr3_aa: CAISEGTSGVQETQYF; cdr3_nt: TGTGCCATCAGTGAGGGGACTAGCGGGGTACAAGAGACCCAGTACTTC
clone_size: many; v_call: TRBV12-3/TRBV12-4; cdr3_length: 14; d_call: .; j_call: TRBJ2-4; cdr3_aa: CASSLPRAKNIQYF; cdr3_nt: TGTGCCAGCAGTCTCCCTCGAGCCAAAAACATTCAGTACTTC